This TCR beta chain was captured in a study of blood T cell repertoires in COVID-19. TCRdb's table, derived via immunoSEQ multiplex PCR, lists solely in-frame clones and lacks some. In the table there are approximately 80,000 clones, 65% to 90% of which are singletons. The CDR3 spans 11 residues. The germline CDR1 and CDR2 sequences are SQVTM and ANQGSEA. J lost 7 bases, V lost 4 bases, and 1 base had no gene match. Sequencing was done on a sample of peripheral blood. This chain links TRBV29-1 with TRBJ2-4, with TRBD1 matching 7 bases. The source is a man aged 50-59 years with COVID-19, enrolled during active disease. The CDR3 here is CSVGQGNIQYF. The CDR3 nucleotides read TGCAGCGTTGGACAGGGTAACATTCAGTACTTC.